The 21 T cell receptor beta chains below were found in one sample sequenced in a study of T cell responses to AZD1222 COVID-19 vaccine. Sequenced by immunoSEQ multiplex PCR; TCRdb stores in-frame clones only, minus some. The table lists 150,000 to 200,000 clones, 85% to 95% of them singletons, with approximately 5.5% in the top ten. Sequenced material: peripheral blood, taken 28 days after the second AZD1222 dose. The source of these receptors is an adult who received the AZD1222 COVID-19 vaccine.

This chain uses TRBV9 with TRBJ2-7, with TRBD2 as a possible D gene (5 bases). The germline V gene has CDR1 SGDLS and CDR2 YYNGEE. The V end lost 0 bases, the J end lost 0 bases, and 13 bases lay between the germline ends. The CDR3 consists of 16 residues. The CDR3 sequence: CASSVDVASPSYEQYF. CDR3 in DNA: TGTGCCAGCAGCGTAGATGTAGCGAGCCCCTCCTACGAGCAGTACTTC.

The chain is built from TRBV9 and TRBJ1-2; no definite D call. CDR1 is SGDLS and CDR2 is YYNGEE in the germline V gene. The CDR3 extends over 11 amino acids. V lost 0 bases, J lost 7 bases, and 4 bases lay in between. The CDR3: CASSVASGYTF. In DNA form, the CDR3 reads TGTGCCAGCAGCGTAGCGAGTGGCTACACCTTC.

The chain couples TRBV7-2 to TRBJ2-2, with no clear D. Per the germline V gene, CDR1 is SGHTA and CDR2 is FQGNSA. The CDR3 runs to 13 residues. V was clipped by 6 bases and J by 9 bases, with 14 bases between them. The CDR3: CASRKPLGRELFF. CDR3 DNA: TGTGCCAGCAGAAAACCCTTGGGCCGGGAGCTGTTTTTT.

The rearrangement joins TRBV5-1 to TRBJ2-7; perhaps TRBD1 as D (5 bases). The V and J ends lost 0 bases and 8 bases respectively, with 15 bases between them. Germline V lookup: CDR1 SGHRS, CDR2 YFSETQ. CDR3 length equals 14 residues. CDR3: CASSLVEGVRQQYF. The CDR3 DNA reads as TGCGCCAGCAGCTTGGTAGAAGGGGTAAGGCAGCAGTACTTC. The variable domain in full, with the rest retrieved from reference TRBV5-1 and TRBJ2-7, is KAGVTQTPRYLIKTRGQQVTLSCSPISGHRSVSWYQQTPGQGLQFLFEYFSETQRNKGNFPGRFSGRQFSNSRSEMNVSTLELGDSALYLCASSLVEGVRQQYFGPGTRLTVT.

The rearrangement uses TRBV18 and TRBJ1-2, with D unresolved. Germline assignment: CDR1 KGHSH and CDR2 LQKENI. The CDR3 contains 15 residues. With 6 bases removed from V and 0 bases from J, the gap between germline ends came to 14 bases. CDR3 DNA sequence: TGTGCCAGCTCGCACGAAGCTAAAGCTAACTATGGCTACACCTTC. Protein sequence: CASSHEAKANYGYTF.

The chain uses TRBV10-2 and TRBJ2-1; D gene unclear. The CDR3 contains 13 residues. Germline V lookup: CDR1 WSHSY, CDR2 SAAADI. Trimming took 6 bases from V and 7 from J, leaving 13 bases between them. The CDR3 nucleotides read TGCGCCAGCAGAGCAGTAGCAGGAAATGAGCAGTTCTTC. This codes for CASRAVAGNEQFF.

V gene TRBV7-8 combines with J gene TRBJ1-1; 7 positions match TRBD1. Germline assignment: CDR1 SGHVS and CDR2 FQNEAQ. V shed 5 bases, J shed 5 bases, and the junction held 14 bases outside the gene matches. CDR3 size: 16 residues. The CDR3 reads CASSPRQGGPWTEAFF. The CDR3 nucleotides read TGTGCCAGCAGCCCACGACAGGGCGGCCCGTGGACTGAAGCTTTCTTT. The full variable domain, completed using reference TRBV7-8 and TRBJ1-1, is GAGVSQSPRYKVAKRGQDVALRCDPISGHVSLFWYQQALGQGPEFLTYFQNEAQLDKSGLPSDRFFAERPEGSVSTLKIQRTQQEDSAVYLCASSPRQGGPWTEAFFGQGTRLTVV.

The chain links TRBV5-4 to TRBJ2-7; 10 nucleotides agree with TRBD1. Germline-derived CDR1 and CDR2 are SGHNT and YYREEE (reference sequence). Losses at the gene ends were 4 bases for V and 4 bases for J; bases not matched to a gene: 8. This CDR3 is 15 amino acids long. CDR3 bases: TGTGCCAGCAGCCCCGGGACAGGGGCAGGATACGAGCAGTACTTC. It yields the protein CASSPGTGAGYEQYF.

This chain links TRBV18 with TRBJ2-3; TRBD1 might be the D (5 bases). Germline CDR1 KGHSH, CDR2 LQKENI. The CDR3 has 14 amino acids. V gave up 0 bases and J gave up 2 bases, with 6 bases separating them. The DNA of the CDR3 is TGTGCCAGCTCACCACCGACAGTCACAGATACGCAGTATTTT. It yields the protein CASSPPTVTDTQYF.

V is TRBV7-2 and J is TRBJ2-1; D might be TRBD1 or TRBD2, each matching 5 bases. In germline, CDR1 is SGHTA, CDR2 FQGNSA. The CDR3 consists of 13 residues. The V end lost 3 bases, the J end lost 7 bases, and 10 bases lay between the germline ends. CDR3 nucleotides: TGTGCCAGCAGCTTTGGGGGTGGAAATGAGCAGTTCTTC. Translating gives CASSFGGGNEQFF.

CDR3 nucleotides: TGTGCCACCAGTGACGGGAAGCTAACTAACACCGGGGAGCTGTTTTTT. Translation: CATSDGKLTNTGELFF. This sequence joins TRBV24-1 and TRBJ2-2, with D maybe TRBD2 (5 bases). Trimming removed 4 bases at V and 2 bases at J, with 13 bases between. Germline lookup yields CDR1 KGHDR and CDR2 SFDVKD. CDR3 length equals 16 residues.

The V gene is TRBV6-1, the J gene TRBJ1-3; 7 bases fit TRBD1. The CDR3 is made up of 16 amino acids. V trimming: 1 base; J trimming: 2 bases; junction bases outside the gene matches: 5. Germline V gives CDR1 MNHNS, CDR2 SASEGT. CDR3 residues: CASSEGPRGPGNTIYF. DNA of the CDR3: TGTGCCAGCAGTGAAGGGCCGAGGGGGCCTGGAAACACCATATATTTT.

The rearrangement joins TRBV2 to TRBJ2-7; 7 positions agree with TRBD1. Per the germline V gene, CDR1 is SNHLY and CDR2 is FYNNEI. The V gene end was trimmed by 4 bases and the J gene end by 4 bases; junction bases not matched to a gene: 4. CDR3 length: 13 amino acids. The CDR3 region has the DNA TGTGCCAGCAGTGGGACAGGACCGTACGAGCAGTACTTC. This gives the protein CASSGTGPYEQYF.

CDR3 sequence: CATSDRPGQGTYNEQFF. CDR3 nucleotide sequence: TGTGCCACCAGTGACCGTCCGGGGCAGGGTACCTACAATGAGCAGTTCTTC. This rearrangement joins TRBV24-1 to TRBJ2-1; D could derive from TRBD1 or TRBD2 (5 bases each). Germline values: CDR1 KGHDR, CDR2 SFDVKD. Trimming cost V 4 bases and J 2 bases, with 17 bases left between them. The CDR3 spans 17 residues.

The chain has TRBV18 and TRBJ2-1; 7 bases agree with TRBD1. The V segment lost 2 bases and the J segment 5 bases; nucleotides outside the gene matches: 3. The CDR3 is 14 amino acids. The germline gives CDR1 KGHSH, CDR2 LQKENI. CDR3 protein: CASSPFTGDNEQFF. The CDR3 DNA reads TGTGCCAGCTCACCATTTACAGGGGACAATGAGCAGTTCTTC.

V is TRBV7-9 and J is TRBJ1-5, with TRBD1 as a possible D gene (5 bases). The V end lost 5 bases, the J end lost 7 bases, and 15 bases lay between the germline ends. The germline gives CDR1 SEHNR, CDR2 FQNEAQ (reference sequence). CDR3 length: 14 residues. The CDR3 loop is CASSPGGSGQPQHF. CDR3 nucleotide sequence: TGTGCCAGCAGCCCGGGGGGGAGTGGACAGCCCCAGCATTTT.

The chain has TRBV2 and TRBJ2-2; 8 nucleotides line up with TRBD1. The CDR3 totals 13 residues. V shed 3 bases, J shed 6 bases, and the junction held 0 bases outside the gene matches. Germline CDR1 and CDR2: SNHLY and FYNNEI. Written as DNA, the CDR3 is TGTGCCAGCAGTGACAGGGGGCCCGGGGAGCTGTTTTTT. The encoded protein is CASSDRGPGELFF.

The rearrangement joins TRBV27 to TRBJ2-7, with D tentatively TRBD1 (6 bases). Germline CDR1 reads MNHEY; CDR2 reads SMNVEV (reference sequence). Trimming cost V 5 bases and J 3 bases, with 17 bases left between them. The CDR3 runs 15 residues. CDR3: CASSNRTEVFYEQYF. Written as DNA, the CDR3 is TGTGCCAGCAGTAACAGGACAGAAGTTTTCTACGAGCAGTACTTC.

This chain uses TRBV28 with TRBJ2-1, with 16 nucleotides matching TRBD2. V lost 6 bases and J lost 5; bases outside the gene matches: 10. From germline, CDR1 is MDHEN and CDR2 SYDVKM. This CDR3 comprises 18 residues. The CDR3 DNA reads TGTGCCAGCAGCCCGGGACTAGCGGGAGGGGTTTACCACAATGAGCAGTTCTTC. Its protein product is CASSPGLAGGVYHNEQFF.

The chain joins TRBV12-3 or TRBV12-4 to TRBJ2-3; unclear D gene. The V gene lost 6 bases and the J gene lost 0 bases, with 7 bases spanning the gap. The CDR3 runs to 13 residues. CDR3 nucleotides: TGTGCCAGCAGAGGTCCCAGCACAGATACGCAGTATTTT. The encoded protein is CASRGPSTDTQYF.

The rearrangement joins TRBV5-8 to TRBJ2-3, with D unresolved. The germline V gene has CDR1 SGHTS and CDR2 YDEGEE. This CDR3 comprises 15 residues. V was trimmed by 0 bases and J by 0 bases, leaving 8 bases between them. The CDR3 sequence is CASSLEATSTDTQYF. The CDR3 DNA sequence: TGTGCCAGCAGCTTGGAGGCGACTAGCACAGATACGCAGTATTTT.